What follows are 8 T cell receptor beta chains derived from one specimen sequenced in a study of patients and donors after allogeneic stem cell transplantation. In TCRdb, the RT-PCR reads were re-called with MiXCR into one record per CDR3 protein. The sample includes about 410,000 distinct CDR3 sequences, approximately 16% of them seen just once. The sequencing sample was made of blood, either unsorted or a sorted T cell fraction (not recorded which). All receptors derive from a human donor who was either an allogeneic HSCT recipient or a stem cell or donor lymphocyte infusion donor (not recorded which). It is not recorded whose cells these are; they may come from a transplant donor.

In this sample, this clonotype turned up a few times. This chain links TRBV2 with TRBJ2-3; D is undetermined. With 7 bases removed from V and 3 bases from J, the gap between germline ends came to 8 bases. Germline V gives CDR1 SNHLY, CDR2 FYNNEI. The CDR3 extends over 12 amino acids. This CDR3 is CASKRMTDTQYF. For the CDR3, the DNA is TGTGCCAGCAAGAGAATGACAGATACGCAGTATTTT.

The chain couples TRBV2 to TRBJ2-7; the D is unclear. V was clipped by 4 bases and J by 4 bases, with 8 bases between them. Germline values: CDR1 SNHLY, CDR2 FYNNEI. The CDR3 totals 12 residues. In nucleotides, the CDR3 is TGTGCCAGCAGTGCAGAACTATACGAGCAGTACTTC. This sequence encodes CASSAELYEQYF.

The rearrangement joins TRBV12-3 or TRBV12-4 to TRBJ2-3; D perhaps matches TRBD2 (5 bases). Trimming took off 8 bases at V and 6 bases at J, with 12 bases between the two ends. This CDR3 region has 12 residues. The chain's CDR3 is CASRLATDTQYF. In nucleotides, the CDR3 is TGTGCCAGCCGGCTAGCAACGGATACGCAGTATTTT.

The chain is built from TRBV5-4 and TRBJ1-1, with 7 nucleotides matching TRBD1. V shed 7 bases and J 2 bases; nucleotides not matched to a gene: 5. The length of the CDR3 is 13 residues. The germline CDR1 and CDR2 sequences are SGHNT and YYREEE (reference sequence). The CDR3 loop is CASRRQGNTEAFF. Here the CDR3 DNA reads TGTGCCAGCCGCAGACAGGGCAACACTGAAGCTTTCTTT.

In this sample, this clonotype turned up many times. The rearrangement joins TRBV7-2 to TRBJ2-2; D not certain. CDR1 and CDR2 (germline): SGHTA, FQGNSA. The CDR3 has 16 residues. Trimming took 2 bases from V and 1 from J, leaving 11 bases between them. For the CDR3, the DNA is TGTGCCAGCAGCTTAAGTTTTCCGAAGAACACCGGGGAGCTGTTTTTT. Translated, it gives CASSLSFPKNTGELFF.

The table lists this clonotype with a few counts. This rearrangement joins TRBV3-1 to TRBJ1-2; a possible D gene is TRBD1 (5 bases). The germline V gene encodes CDR1 LGHDT and CDR2 YNNKEL (reference sequence). The CDR3 has 16 residues. The V end lost 1 base, the J end lost 2 bases, and 14 bases lay between the germline ends. The CDR3 protein is CASSQGSFGGNYGYTF. As DNA, the CDR3 is TGTGCCAGCAGCCAAGGGTCCTTTGGGGGGAACTATGGCTACACCTTC.

The chain links TRBV4-1 to TRBJ2-1; TRBD2 matches at 12 bases. Germline values: CDR1 MGHRA, CDR2 YSYEKL. Losses at the gene ends were 1 base for V and 1 base for J; bases not matched to a gene: 5. This CDR3 has 18 residues. As DNA, the CDR3 is TGCGCCAGCAGCCAAGGACTAGCGGGAGTCGCGTCCTACAATGAGCAGTTCTTC. Translation gives CASSQGLAGVASYNEQFF.

Only a few counts were recorded for this clonotype. The chain couples TRBV12-3 or TRBV12-4 to TRBJ1-1; 9 positions match TRBD1. The CDR3 has 12 residues. With 8 bases clipped from V and 4 bases from J, the junction kept 2 bases outside the gene matches. The CDR3 here is CASQDRGTEAFF. Written as DNA, the CDR3 is TGTGCCAGCCAGGACAGGGGCACTGAAGCTTTCTTT.